The clone carrying this TCR beta chain was found a few times. Antigen: not known. This sample is part of a study of OX40 agonist ivuxolimab in advanced cancers. Across the study: The diagnoses of dose-escalation patients were hepatocellular carcinoma, melanoma, renal cell or head and neck cancer. There were three patients with partial responses, one having hepatocellular carcinoma and two cutaneous melanoma.

The table came from immunoSEQ multiplex PCR; TCRdb's copy has only in-frame clones and leaves some out. The data hold roughly 100,000 clones, with roughly 80% observed a single time. Germline assignment: CDR1 MNHEY and CDR2 SVGAGI. Trimming removed 0 bases from V and 6 bases from J, with 12 bases in between. The CDR3 length is 15 residues. Findings of the study overall: Doses of 0.1 to 3.0 mg/kg were accompanied by clonal expansion of CD4+ and CD8+ blood T cells by week 6. More expanded clones were found, on average, in CD8+ than in CD4+ T cells.

The J gene is TRBJ1-5, the V gene TRBV6-5; D is ambiguous. The specimen comprised CD4+ or CD8+ T cells sorted from blood, sampled in a trial of the OX40 agonist ivuxolimab. The clonotype originates from an adult with an advanced solid tumor such as melanoma, head and neck, liver or kidney cancer. CDR3 residues: CASSYSAGSSQPQHF. The CDR3 DNA is TGTGCCAGCAGTTACTCGGCGGGAAGTAGTCAGCCCCAGCATTTT.